Below, one TCR beta chain is given with its context. Its antigen is currently not known. Per-base quality was not reported, and no clone a single base away is much larger than it. Library construction relied on 5' RACE. The instrument was an Illumina HiSeq 2500. The second PCR ran for roughly 6 to 11 cycles and used a J-beta primer mix along with a sample-barcoded 5' primer. A unique molecular identifier was introduced onto each TCR beta cDNA molecule by a template-switch 5' adaptor carrying 12 random nucleotides. Each sample yielded at least 3 million CDR3-containing paired-end reads. All of the RNA was converted into first-strand cDNA using the Mint cDNA synthesis kit, with a TRBC-specific oligonucleotide serving as the primer. All cDNA was treated with uracil-DNA glycosylase and then went through a first 18-cycle PCR with the universal primers M1SS and BC2_uni_R. The authors' analysis ran thus. Normalization of each sample was performed by random selection of 1 million high-quality reads, each carrying a distinct molecular identifier. Reads with shared molecular identifiers were discarded instead of being binned into consensus sequences. MiTCR, run with a Q25 quality threshold and the strictest error-elimination algorithm, handled CDR3 identification, clonotype clustering and error correction. A nonparametric unseen species model with Euler transformation was used to estimate a lower bound on total TCR beta diversity. TCRdb reran the public reads through fastp at Q25 and MiXCR, keeping productive beta chains. Each CDR3 protein gets just one entry, which takes the most common genes and DNA from the rows behind it. These V and J calls rely on TCRdb rather than the paper's analysis. The sample table lists just over 800,000 distinct CDR3 sequences, under 80% of them with a count of one. The leading ten clones occupy roughly a quarter of the sample.

The data belong to a study of blood T cells in healthy people across ages (dated by TCRdb to between 2014 and 2017). In terms of the full investigation: Template switching captured roughly one uniquely barcoded TCR beta cDNA molecule per two T cells in model experiments. Using deep sequencing normalized with unique cDNA molecular identifiers, the study measured how TCR beta repertoire diversity changes with age. Four age groups were formed from the donors: young (average approximately 15 years), middle-aged (approximately 39), aged (around 68) and long-lived (about 80). Donors of different ages were randomly distributed across sequencing lanes to avoid experimental bias. Two additional independent replicas of 1 million unique cDNA reads from the same blood draw were analyzed for two donors (one aged 18 to 30 and one aged 80 or older). Study-level results and caveats: Total diversity estimates from one million sequenced T cells were considered lower bounds and underestimates. There was a strong correlation between observed TCR beta diversity and the percentage of naive T cells measured by flow cytometry. Compared with the aged group, the long-lived group had more naive CD4+ T cells, fewer expanded clones and increased TCR diversity, a pattern suggesting age selection. Donor CMV infection status was unknown, potentially confounding age-related changes in expanded clonotypes. Conclusive comparison of naive and antigen-experienced compartments was prevented by the profiling of bulk unsorted PBMCs. Observed TCR beta diversity per million T cells fell roughly linearly with age, and a significant reduction was already apparent by age around 36.

Measured from the cysteine to the phenylalanine, the CDR3 is 14 residues long. CDR3 DNA is the only sequence kept; it has 42 bases, read in frame from the first base. CDR1 and CDR2 were assigned from the germline V gene as MDHEN and SYDVKM. Donors were 39 systemically healthy Caucasian individuals from Russia aged roughly 6 to 90 years. About 9.8 milliliters of peripheral blood were drawn from each donor into EDTA-treated Vacutainer tubes. PBMCs were isolated by Ficoll-Paque density-gradient centrifugation, with at least 6.5 million obtained per sample. Total RNA was extracted from PBMCs with Trizol reagent, with at least 6 micrograms obtained per sample. For every donor, flow cytometry on a PBMC aliquot measured the percentage of naive CD45RAhigh/CD27high T cells.

The chain couples TRBV28 to TRBJ2-1; TRBD1 fits 9 bases in the junction. The receptor was isolated from a man aged 30 to 45 in good health. Sequences were obtained from blood. The CDR3 reads as follows: CVIRAGQGHNEQFF. The DNA sequence reads TGTGTGATCCGGGCGGGACAGGGCCACAATGAGCAGTTCTTC.